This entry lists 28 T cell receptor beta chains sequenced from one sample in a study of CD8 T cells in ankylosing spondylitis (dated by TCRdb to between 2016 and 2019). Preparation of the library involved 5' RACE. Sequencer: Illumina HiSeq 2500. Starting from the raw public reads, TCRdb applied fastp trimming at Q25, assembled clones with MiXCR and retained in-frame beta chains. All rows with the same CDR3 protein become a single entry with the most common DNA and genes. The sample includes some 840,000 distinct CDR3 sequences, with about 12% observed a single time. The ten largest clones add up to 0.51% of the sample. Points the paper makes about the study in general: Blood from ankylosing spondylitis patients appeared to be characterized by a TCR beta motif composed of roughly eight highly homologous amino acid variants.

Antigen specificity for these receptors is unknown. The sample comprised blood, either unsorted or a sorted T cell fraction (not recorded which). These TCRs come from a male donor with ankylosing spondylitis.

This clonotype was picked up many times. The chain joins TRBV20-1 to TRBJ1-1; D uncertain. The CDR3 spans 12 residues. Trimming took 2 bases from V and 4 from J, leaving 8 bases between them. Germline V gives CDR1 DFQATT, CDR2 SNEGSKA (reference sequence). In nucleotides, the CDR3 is TGCAGTGCTAGAAAGGAGGCCACTGAAGCTTTCTTT. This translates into CSARKEATEAFF.

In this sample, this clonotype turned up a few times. CDR3 DNA sequence: TGTGCCAGCAGCTTCGAGGACGGAGTCTACGAGCAGTACTTC. This codes for CASSFEDGVYEQYF. The chain links TRBV7-2 to TRBJ2-7; D is ambiguous. CDR3 size: 14 residues. CDR1 and CDR2 from the germline V gene are SGHTA and FQGNSA. With 3 bases removed from V and 3 bases from J, the gap between germline ends came to 12 bases.

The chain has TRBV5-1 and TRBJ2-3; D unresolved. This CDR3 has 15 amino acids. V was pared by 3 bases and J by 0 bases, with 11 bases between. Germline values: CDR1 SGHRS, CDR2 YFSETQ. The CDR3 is CASSSPYSSTDTQYF. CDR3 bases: TGCGCCAGCAGCTCCCCATATTCTAGCACAGATACGCAGTATTTT.

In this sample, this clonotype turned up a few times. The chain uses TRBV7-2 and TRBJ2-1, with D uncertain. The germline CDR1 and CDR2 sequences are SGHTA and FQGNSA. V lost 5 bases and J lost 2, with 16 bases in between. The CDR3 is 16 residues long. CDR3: CASSPPSARTYNEQFF. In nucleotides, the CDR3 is TGTGCCAGCAGCCCCCCGAGCGCAAGAACCTACAATGAGCAGTTCTTC. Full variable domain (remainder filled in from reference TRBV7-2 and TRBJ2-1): GAGVSQSPSNKVTEKGKDVELRCDPISGHTALYWYRQSLGQGLEFLIYFQGNSAPDKSGLPSDRFSAERTGGSVSTLTIQRTQQEDSAVYLCASSPPSARTYNEQFFGPGTRLTVL.

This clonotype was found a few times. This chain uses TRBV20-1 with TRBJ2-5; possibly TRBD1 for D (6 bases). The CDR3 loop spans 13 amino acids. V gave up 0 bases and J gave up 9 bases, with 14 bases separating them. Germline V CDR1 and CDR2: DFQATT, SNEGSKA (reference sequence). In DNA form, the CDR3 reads TGCAGTGCTAGAGATGGGACAAAATGGGCCCAGTACTTC. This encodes CSARDGTKWAQYF.

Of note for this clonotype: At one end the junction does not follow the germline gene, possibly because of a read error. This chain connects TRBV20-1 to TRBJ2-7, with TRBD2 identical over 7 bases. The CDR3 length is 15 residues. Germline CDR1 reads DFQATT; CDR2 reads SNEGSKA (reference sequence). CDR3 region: CSARERSSGAYEQYF. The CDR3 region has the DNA TGCAGTGCGAGAGAAAGGTCTAGCGGAGCCTACGAGCAGTACTTC.

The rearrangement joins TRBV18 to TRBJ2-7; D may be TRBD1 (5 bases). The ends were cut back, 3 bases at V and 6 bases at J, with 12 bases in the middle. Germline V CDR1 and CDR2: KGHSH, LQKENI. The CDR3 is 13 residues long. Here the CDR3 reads CASSPTAEPEQYF. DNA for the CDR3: TGTGCCAGCTCACCGACAGCCGAGCCCGAGCAGTACTTC.

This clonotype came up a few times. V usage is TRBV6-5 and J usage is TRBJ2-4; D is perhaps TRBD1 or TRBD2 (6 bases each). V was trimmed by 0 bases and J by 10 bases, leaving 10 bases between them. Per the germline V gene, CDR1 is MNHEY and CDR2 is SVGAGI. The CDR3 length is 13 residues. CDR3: CASSYSGGRIQYF. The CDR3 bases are TGTGCCAGCAGTTACTCAGGGGGGCGGATTCAGTACTTC.

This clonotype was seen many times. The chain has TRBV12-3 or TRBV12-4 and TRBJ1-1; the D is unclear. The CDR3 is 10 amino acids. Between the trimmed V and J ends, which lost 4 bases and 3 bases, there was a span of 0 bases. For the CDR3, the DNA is TGTGCCAGCAGTTACACTGAAGCTTTCTTT. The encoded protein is CASSYTEAFF.

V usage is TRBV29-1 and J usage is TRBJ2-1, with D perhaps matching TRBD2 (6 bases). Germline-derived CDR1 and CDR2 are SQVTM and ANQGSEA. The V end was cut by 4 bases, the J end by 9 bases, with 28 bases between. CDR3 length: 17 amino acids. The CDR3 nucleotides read TGCAGCGTTGGACCGCCCGGGGGAAATAGCCCCGGGGGTGAGCAGTTCTTC. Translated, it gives CSVGPPGGNSPGGEQFF.

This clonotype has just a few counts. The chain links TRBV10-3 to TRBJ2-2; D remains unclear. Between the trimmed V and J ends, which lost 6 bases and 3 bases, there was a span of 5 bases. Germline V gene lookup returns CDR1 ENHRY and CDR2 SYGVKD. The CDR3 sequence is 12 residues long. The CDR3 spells CAISEYTGELFF. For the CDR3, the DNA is TGTGCCATCAGCGAATACACCGGGGAGCTGTTTTTT.

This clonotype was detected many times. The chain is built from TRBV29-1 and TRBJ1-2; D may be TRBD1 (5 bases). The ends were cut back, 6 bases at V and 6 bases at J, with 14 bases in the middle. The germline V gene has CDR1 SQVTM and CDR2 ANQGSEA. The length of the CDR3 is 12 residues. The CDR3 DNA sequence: TGCAGCGTCGCCTGGGGCCCGGATGGCTACACCTTC. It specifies CSVAWGPDGYTF.

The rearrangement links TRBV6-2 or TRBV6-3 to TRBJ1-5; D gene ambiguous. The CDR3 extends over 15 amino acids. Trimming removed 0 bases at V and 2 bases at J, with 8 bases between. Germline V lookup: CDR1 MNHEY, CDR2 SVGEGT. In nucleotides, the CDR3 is TGTGCCAGCAGTTACTCGAATCTTCGCAATCAGCCCCAGCATTTT. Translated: CASSYSNLRNQPQHF.

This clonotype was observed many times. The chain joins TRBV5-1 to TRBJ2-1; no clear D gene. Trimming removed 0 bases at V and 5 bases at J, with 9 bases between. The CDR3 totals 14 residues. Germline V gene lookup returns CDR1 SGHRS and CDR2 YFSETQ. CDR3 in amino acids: CASSLGSLDNEQFF. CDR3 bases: TGCGCCAGCAGCTTGGGCAGTCTGGACAATGAGCAGTTCTTC.

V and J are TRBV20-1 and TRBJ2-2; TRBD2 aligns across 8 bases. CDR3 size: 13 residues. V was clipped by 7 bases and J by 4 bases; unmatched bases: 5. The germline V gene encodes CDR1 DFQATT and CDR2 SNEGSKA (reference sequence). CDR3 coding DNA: TGCAGTGAAAAGAGCGGGAGCACCGGGGAGCTGTTTTTT. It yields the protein CSEKSGSTGELFF.

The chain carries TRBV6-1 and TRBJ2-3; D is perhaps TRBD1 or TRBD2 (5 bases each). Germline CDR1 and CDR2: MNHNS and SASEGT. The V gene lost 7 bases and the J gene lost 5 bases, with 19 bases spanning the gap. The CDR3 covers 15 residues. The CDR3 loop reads CASTNRDRSRDTQYF. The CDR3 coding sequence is TGTGCCAGCACAAACCGGGACCGAAGTAGAGATACGCAGTATTTT.

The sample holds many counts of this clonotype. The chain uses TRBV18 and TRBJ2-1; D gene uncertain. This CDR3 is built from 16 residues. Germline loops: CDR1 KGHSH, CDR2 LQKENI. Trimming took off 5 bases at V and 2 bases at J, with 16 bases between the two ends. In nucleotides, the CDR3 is TGTGCCAGCTCAATGAGCCGCGGAGCCGCCTACAATGAGCAGTTCTTC. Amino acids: CASSMSRGAAYNEQFF.

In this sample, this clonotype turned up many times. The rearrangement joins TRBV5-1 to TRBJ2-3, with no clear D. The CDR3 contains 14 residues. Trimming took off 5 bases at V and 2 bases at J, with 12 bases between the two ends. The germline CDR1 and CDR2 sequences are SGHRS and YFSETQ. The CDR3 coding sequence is TGCGCCAGCAGAAATTTCCAGGCCACAGATACGCAGTATTTT. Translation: CASRNFQATDTQYF.

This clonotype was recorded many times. CDR3 region: CASSLTQTGTDTQYF. The CDR3 coding sequence is TGTGCCAGCAGCTTAACCCAGACAGGCACAGATACGCAGTATTTT. The rearrangement links TRBV7-2 to TRBJ2-3; the D gene is possibly TRBD1 (5 bases). CDR3 length equals 15 residues. The V gene's germline CDR1 is SGHTA and CDR2 FQGNSA. V lost 2 bases, J lost 1 base, and 10 bases lay in between.

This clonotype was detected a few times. The CDR3 DNA follows: TGTGCCAGCAGTTTAGCGGGAAGGTTAACGGAGACCCAGTACTTC. Its translation: CASSLAGRLTETQYF. The V and J genes are TRBV27 and TRBJ2-5, with D possibly matching TRBD2 (6 bases). Per the germline V gene, CDR1 is MNHEY and CDR2 is SMNVEV (reference sequence). CDR3 length equals 15 residues. The V and J ends lost 2 bases and 5 bases respectively, with 15 bases between them.

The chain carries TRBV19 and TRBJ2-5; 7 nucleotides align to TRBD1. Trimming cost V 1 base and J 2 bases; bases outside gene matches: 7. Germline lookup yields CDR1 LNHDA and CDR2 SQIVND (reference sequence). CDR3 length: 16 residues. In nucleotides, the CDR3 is TGTGCCAGTAGTATAGCAACCGGGACAGCACAAGAGACCCAGTACTTC. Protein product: CASSIATGTAQETQYF. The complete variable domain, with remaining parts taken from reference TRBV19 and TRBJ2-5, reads DGGITQSPKYLFRKEGQNVTLSCEQNLNHDAMYWYRQDPGQGLRLIYYSQIVNDFQKGDIAEGYSVSREKKESFPLTVTSAQKNPTAFYLCASSIATGTAQETQYFGPGTRLLVL.

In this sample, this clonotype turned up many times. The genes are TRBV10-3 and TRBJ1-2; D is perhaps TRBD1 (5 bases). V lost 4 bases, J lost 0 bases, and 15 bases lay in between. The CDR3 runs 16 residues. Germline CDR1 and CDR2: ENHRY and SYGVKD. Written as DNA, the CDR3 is TGTGCCATCAGTGGGGACGGAGCGAGAGCTAACTATGGCTACACCTTC. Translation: CAISGDGARANYGYTF.

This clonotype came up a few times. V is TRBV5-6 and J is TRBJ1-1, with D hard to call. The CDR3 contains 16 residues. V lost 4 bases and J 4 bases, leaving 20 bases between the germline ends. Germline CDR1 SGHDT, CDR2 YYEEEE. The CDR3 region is CASSRGMGTFGTEAFF. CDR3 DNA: TGTGCCAGCAGCCGAGGGATGGGCACATTTGGCACTGAAGCTTTCTTT.

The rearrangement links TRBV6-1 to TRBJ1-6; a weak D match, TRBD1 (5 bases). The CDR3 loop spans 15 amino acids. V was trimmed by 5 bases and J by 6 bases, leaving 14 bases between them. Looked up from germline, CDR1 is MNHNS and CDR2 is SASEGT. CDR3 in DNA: TGTGCCAGCAGTCGGGGCGCGGACGGTAATTCACCCCTCCACTTT. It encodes CASSRGADGNSPLHF.

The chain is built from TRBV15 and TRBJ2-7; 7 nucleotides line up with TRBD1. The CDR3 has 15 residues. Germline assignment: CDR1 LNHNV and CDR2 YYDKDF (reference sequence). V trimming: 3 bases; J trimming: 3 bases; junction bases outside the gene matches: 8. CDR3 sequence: CATSRGQPLDYEQYF. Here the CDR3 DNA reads TGTGCCACCAGCAGGGGACAGCCGCTTGACTACGAGCAGTACTTC.

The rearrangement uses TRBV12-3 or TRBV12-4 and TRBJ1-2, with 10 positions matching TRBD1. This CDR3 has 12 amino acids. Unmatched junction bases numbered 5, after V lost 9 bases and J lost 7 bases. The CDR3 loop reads CASTRDRGGYTF. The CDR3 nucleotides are TGTGCCAGTACCCGGGACAGGGGTGGCTACACCTTC.

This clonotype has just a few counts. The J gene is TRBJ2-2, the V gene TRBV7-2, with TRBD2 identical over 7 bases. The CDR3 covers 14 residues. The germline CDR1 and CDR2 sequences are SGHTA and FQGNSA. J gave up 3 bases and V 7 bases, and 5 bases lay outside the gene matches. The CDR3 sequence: CASILGGDTGELFF. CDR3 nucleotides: TGTGCCAGCATCCTTGGGGGGGACACCGGGGAGCTGTTTTTT.

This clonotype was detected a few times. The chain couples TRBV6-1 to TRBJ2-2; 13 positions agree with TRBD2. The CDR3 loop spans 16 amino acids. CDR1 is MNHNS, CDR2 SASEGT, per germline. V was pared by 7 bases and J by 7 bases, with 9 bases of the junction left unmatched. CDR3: CASTHTSGRAFGELFF. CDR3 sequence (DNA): TGTGCCAGCACCCACACTAGCGGGAGGGCCTTCGGGGAGCTGTTTTTT.